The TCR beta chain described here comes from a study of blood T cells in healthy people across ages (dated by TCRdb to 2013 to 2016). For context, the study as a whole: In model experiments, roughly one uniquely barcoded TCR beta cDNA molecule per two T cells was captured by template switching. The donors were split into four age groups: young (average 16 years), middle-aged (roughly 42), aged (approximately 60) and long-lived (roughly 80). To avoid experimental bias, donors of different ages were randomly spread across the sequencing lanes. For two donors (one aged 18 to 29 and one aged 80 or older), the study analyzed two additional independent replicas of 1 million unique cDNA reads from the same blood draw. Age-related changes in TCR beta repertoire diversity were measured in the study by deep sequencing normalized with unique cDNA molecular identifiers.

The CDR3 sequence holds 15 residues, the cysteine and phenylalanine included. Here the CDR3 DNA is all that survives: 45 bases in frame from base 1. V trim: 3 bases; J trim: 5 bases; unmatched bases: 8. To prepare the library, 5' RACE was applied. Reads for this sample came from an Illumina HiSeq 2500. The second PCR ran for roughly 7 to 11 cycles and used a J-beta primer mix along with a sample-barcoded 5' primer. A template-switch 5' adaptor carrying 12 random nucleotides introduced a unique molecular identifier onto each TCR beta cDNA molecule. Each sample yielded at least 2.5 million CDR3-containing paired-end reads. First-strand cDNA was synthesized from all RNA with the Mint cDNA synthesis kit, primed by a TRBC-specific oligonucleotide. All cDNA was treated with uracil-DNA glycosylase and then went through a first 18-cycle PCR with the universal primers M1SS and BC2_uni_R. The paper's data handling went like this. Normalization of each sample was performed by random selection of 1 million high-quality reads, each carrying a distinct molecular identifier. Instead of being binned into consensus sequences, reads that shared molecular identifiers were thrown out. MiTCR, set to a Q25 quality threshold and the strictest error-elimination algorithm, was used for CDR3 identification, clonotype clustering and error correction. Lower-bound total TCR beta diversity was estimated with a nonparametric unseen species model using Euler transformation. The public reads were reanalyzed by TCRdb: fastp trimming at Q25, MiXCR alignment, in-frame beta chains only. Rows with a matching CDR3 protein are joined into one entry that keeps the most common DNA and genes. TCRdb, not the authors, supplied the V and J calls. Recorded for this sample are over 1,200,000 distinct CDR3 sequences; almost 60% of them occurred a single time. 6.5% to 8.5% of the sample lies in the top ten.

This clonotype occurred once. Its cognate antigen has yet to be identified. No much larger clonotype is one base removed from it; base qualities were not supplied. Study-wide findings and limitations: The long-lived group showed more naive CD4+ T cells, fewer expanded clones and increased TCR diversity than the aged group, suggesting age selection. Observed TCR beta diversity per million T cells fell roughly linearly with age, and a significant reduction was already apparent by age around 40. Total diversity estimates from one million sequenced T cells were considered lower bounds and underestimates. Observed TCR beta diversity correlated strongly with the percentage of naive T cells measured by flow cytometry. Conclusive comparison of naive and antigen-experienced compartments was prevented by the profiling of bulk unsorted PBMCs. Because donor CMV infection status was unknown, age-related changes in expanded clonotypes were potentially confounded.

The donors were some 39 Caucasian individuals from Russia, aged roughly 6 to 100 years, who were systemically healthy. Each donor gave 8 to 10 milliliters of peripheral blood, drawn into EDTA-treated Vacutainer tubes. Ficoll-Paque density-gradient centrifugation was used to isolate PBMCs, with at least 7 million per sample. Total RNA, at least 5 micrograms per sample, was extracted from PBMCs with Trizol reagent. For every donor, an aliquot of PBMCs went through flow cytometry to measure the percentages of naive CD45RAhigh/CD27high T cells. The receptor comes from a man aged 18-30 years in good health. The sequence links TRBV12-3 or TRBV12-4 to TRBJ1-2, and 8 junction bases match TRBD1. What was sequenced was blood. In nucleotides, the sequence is TGTGCCAGCAGTTTTATTGGACAGGGCTATTATGGCTACACCTTC. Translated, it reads CASSFIGQGYYGYTF.